Below, 24 T cell receptor beta chains from the same sample are listed, as sequenced in a study of cytomegalovirus exposure and HLA in healthy donors. PCR amplification relied on 60 Vbeta primers (plus 13 Jbeta primers). Sequencing used immunoSEQ multiplex PCR; TCRdb keeps in-frame clones, though not all of them. The sample lists 85,000 to 100,000 clones, more than 75% occurring once. Specimen: PBMCs. These receptors were taken from a human donor in good health.

V usage is TRBV6-5 and J usage is TRBJ2-5; 9 bases are a match to TRBD1. The J call may be faulty, since TRBJ2-7 better matches the DNA end. CDR3 length: 14 amino acids. From germline, CDR1 is MNHEY and CDR2 SVGAGI. The CDR3 loop reads CASSLRQGAYEQYF. CDR3 DNA sequence: TGTGCCAGCAGTCTACGACAGGGGGCCTACGAGCAGTACTTC.

At least ten counts were recorded for this clone. The chain is built from TRBV6-1 and TRBJ1-1, with D possibly matching TRBD1 (5 bases). CDR1 is MNHNS, CDR2 SASEGT, per germline. Trimming removed 7 bases at V and 0 bases at J, with 12 bases between. The CDR3 contains 14 residues. CDR3 sequence (DNA): TGTGCCAGCACCCGACAGCTTATGAACACTGAAGCTTTCTTT. Encoded protein: CASTRQLMNTEAFF.

The chain combines TRBV5-4 with TRBJ2-3; 9 bases map to TRBD2. V was pared by 0 bases and J by 6 bases, with 5 bases of the junction left unmatched. CDR3 size: 15 residues. Germline V gene lookup returns CDR1 SGHNT and CDR2 YYREEE (reference sequence). CDR3 sequence (DNA): TGTGCCAGCAGCTTGGTCGCGGGAGGGGGGGATACGCAGTATTTT. Translating it yields CASSLVAGGGDTQYF.

This sequence joins TRBV4-1 and TRBJ1-2; TRBD1 is a possible D gene (5 bases). This CDR3 is 15 amino acids long. The V and J ends lost 3 bases and 0 bases respectively, with 11 bases between them. The germline gives CDR1 MGHRA, CDR2 YSYEKL. The CDR3 nucleotides read TGCGCCAGCAGCCAGGAGACAGCCTCTAACTATGGCTACACCTTC. Protein product: CASSQETASNYGYTF.

This sequence joins TRBV11-3 and TRBJ1-1; unclear D gene. This CDR3 is built from 12 residues. The germline V gene encodes CDR1 SGHNT and CDR2 YENEEA. V was cut by 5 bases and J by 5 bases, with 9 bases left in between. CDR3 sequence reads: CASSPGGTEAFF. DNA for the CDR3: TGTGCCAGCAGCCCAGGTGGAACTGAAGCTTTCTTT.

The rearrangement links TRBV11-2 to TRBJ2-1, with 8 nucleotides matching TRBD1. V gave up 4 bases and J gave up 3 bases; unmatched junction bases: 11. The CDR3 has 17 residues. Germline CDR1 and CDR2: SGHAT and FQNNGV. The CDR3 is CASSSGQGQGLYNEQFF. In DNA form, the CDR3 reads TGTGCCAGCAGCTCCGGACAGGGTCAGGGCCTCTACAATGAGCAGTTCTTC.

This chain uses TRBV25-1 with TRBJ2-7; 9 bases fit TRBD1. Germline assignment: CDR1 MGHDK and CDR2 SYGVNS. The ends lost 0 bases at V and 3 bases at J; junction bases unmatched: 3. The CDR3 spans 15 residues. CDR3 in amino acids: CASSEYKGQGYEQYF. CDR3 DNA: TGTGCCAGCAGTGAATATAAGGGACAGGGCTACGAGCAGTACTTC.

This clone was picked up a small number of times. V gene TRBV10-3 combines with J gene TRBJ2-2, with TRBD2 matching 7 bases. CDR1 and CDR2 (germline): ENHRY, SYGVKD. The length of the CDR3 is 15 residues. V shed 4 bases, J shed 7 bases, and the junction held 9 bases outside the gene matches. CDR3 DNA: TGTGCCATCAGTGCCTTGGGAGGGAGGCACGGGGAGCTGTTTTTT. Protein product: CAISALGGRHGELFF.

In this sample, this clone turned up a few times. This chain joins TRBV5-1 and TRBJ2-1, with D hard to call. The CDR3 has 15 residues. Trimming removed 0 bases at V and 2 bases at J, with 9 bases between. CDR1 and CDR2 (germline): SGHRS, YFSETQ. This chain's CDR3 is CASSLDPAPYNEQFF. The CDR3, as DNA: TGCGCCAGCAGCTTGGACCCAGCGCCCTACAATGAGCAGTTCTTC.

The rearrangement joins TRBV4-1 to TRBJ1-4; D is uncertain. The CDR3 consists of 16 residues. Deletions cut 3 bases from V and 0 bases from J, with 11 bases between. Looked up from germline, CDR1 is MGHRA and CDR2 is YSYEKL. CDR3 nucleotides: TGCGCCAGCAGCCAGGAGTCCTTTGCAACTAATGAAAAACTGTTTTTT. This sequence encodes CASSQESFATNEKLFF.

This chain uses TRBV6-1 with TRBJ1-2, with TRBD1 matching over 8 bases. The J segment lost 5 bases and the V segment lost 5 bases, leaving 7 bases of the junction unmatched. The germline V gene has CDR1 MNHNS and CDR2 SASEGT. This CDR3 region has 14 residues. The CDR3 reads CASSPRDRLYGYTF. In nucleotides, the CDR3 is TGTGCCAGCAGTCCGAGGGACAGGCTTTATGGCTACACCTTC.

The rearrangement joins TRBV18 to TRBJ2-1; no firm D call. Germline V gene sequence: CDR1 KGHSH, CDR2 LQKENI. Between the trimmed V and J ends, which lost 3 bases and 7 bases, there was a span of 4 bases. The CDR3 covers 11 residues. The CDR3 DNA follows: TGTGCCAGCTCACCCCAAAATGAGCAGTTCTTC. Protein: CASSPQNEQFF.

This chain connects TRBV5-1 to TRBJ2-6, with D perhaps TRBD2 (5 bases). V was pared by 4 bases and J by 0 bases, with 11 bases between. The germline CDR1 and CDR2 sequences are SGHRS and YFSETQ. The CDR3 totals 16 residues. The CDR3 spells CASSPGSASGANVLTF. In nucleotides, the CDR3 is TGCGCCAGCAGCCCGGGGTCAGCCTCTGGGGCCAACGTCCTGACTTTC.

The rearrangement joins TRBV2 to TRBJ1-2; the D is unclear. V was shortened by 3 bases and J by 3 bases, with 5 bases between the two germline ends. The CDR3 is 12 residues long. Germline CDR1 is SNHLY and CDR2 is FYNNEI. The chain's CDR3 is CASSDRDYGYTF. The CDR3 nucleotides read TGTGCCAGCAGTGACCGGGACTATGGCTACACCTTC.

The chain combines TRBV6-6 with TRBJ1-4; maybe TRBD1 (6 bases). The germline V gene has CDR1 MNHNY and CDR2 SVGAGI (reference sequence). The CDR3 runs 14 residues. V gave up 7 bases and J gave up 6 bases, with 15 bases separating them. As DNA, the CDR3 is TGTGCCAGCACCGAACAGGGTGGGGATGAAAAACTGTTTTTT. Its protein is CASTEQGGDEKLFF.

This sequence joins TRBV11-2 and TRBJ1-2, with 8 bases matching TRBD1. V lost 2 bases, J lost 3 bases, and 11 bases stayed unmatched. The CDR3 spans 17 residues. Germline V gene data show CDR1 as SGHAT and CDR2 as FQNNGV. Here the CDR3 DNA reads TGTGCCAGCAGCTTAACCAATCCGACAGGGGAGGACTATGGCTACACCTTC. This encodes CASSLTNPTGEDYGYTF. The full variable domain, completed using reference TRBV11-2 and TRBJ1-2, is EAGVAQSPRYKIIEKRQSVAFWCNPISGHATLYWYQQILGQGPKLLIQFQNNGVVDDSQLPKDRFSAERLKGVDSTLKIQPAKLEDSAVYLCASSLTNPTGEDYGYTFGSGTRLTVV.

This clone was counted a single time. CDR3 nucleotides: TGTGCCAGCAGCCTAGGCGTGACAGGGGTGGAAGAGCAGTACTTC. Translated: CASSLGVTGVEEQYF. The V call is TRBV11-2, the J call TRBJ2-7; 8 bases are shared with TRBD1. Germline-derived CDR1 and CDR2 are SGHAT and FQNNGV. Trimming at V came to 5 bases and at J to 7 bases, leaving 13 bases not matched to a gene. This CDR3 is 15 amino acids long.

The CDR3 is CASSEGAIVYEQYF. For the CDR3, the DNA is TGTGCCAGCAGCGAGGGGGCCATCGTCTACGAGCAGTACTTC. This rearrangement joins TRBV2 to TRBJ2-7, with 7 bases lining up with TRBD1. This CDR3 spans 14 amino acids. The V gene's germline CDR1 is SNHLY and CDR2 FYNNEI. V lost 6 bases and J lost 3; bases outside the gene matches: 8.

This sequence joins TRBV11-2 and TRBJ2-7; D not certain. Per germline, CDR1 SGHAT and CDR2 FQNNGV. This CDR3 comprises 13 residues. Trimming cost V 1 base and J 3 bases, with 7 bases left between them. CDR3 DNA sequence: TGTGCCAGCAGCTTAGTCCCCTACTACGAGCAGTACTTC. Translated, it gives CASSLVPYYEQYF. Full variable domain (missing parts from reference TRBV11-2 and TRBJ2-7): EAGVAQSPRYKIIEKRQSVAFWCNPISGHATLYWYQQILGQGPKLLIQFQNNGVVDDSQLPKDRFSAERLKGVDSTLKIQPAKLEDSAVYLCASSLVPYYEQYFGPGTRLTVT.

V and J are TRBV5-1 and TRBJ2-1, with D tentatively TRBD2 (5 bases). CDR1 SGHRS and CDR2 YFSETQ come from the germline V gene. The CDR3 contains 13 residues. The V end was cut by 2 bases, the J end by 4 bases, with 7 bases between. The CDR3 region is CASSFGIYNEQFF. DNA of the CDR3: TGCGCCAGCAGCTTCGGGATATACAATGAGCAGTTCTTC.

The rearrangement uses TRBV29-1 and TRBJ2-7; possibly TRBD1 for D (6 bases). This CDR3 is built from 14 residues. Trimming shortened V by 0 bases and J by 1 base, and 10 bases separated the two germline ends. Per germline, CDR1 SQVTM and CDR2 ANQGSEA. CDR3 protein: CSVEESGASYEQYF. The CDR3 DNA reads TGCAGCGTTGAAGAATCAGGGGCATCCTACGAGCAGTACTTC.

The rearrangement links TRBV29-1 to TRBJ2-2, with D hard to call. The CDR3 covers 13 residues. The V end lost 3 bases, the J end lost 1 base, and 6 bases lay between the germline ends. Per the germline V gene, CDR1 is SQVTM and CDR2 is ANQGSEA. The CDR3 spells CSVDEVNTGELFF. CDR3 coding DNA: TGCAGCGTTGATGAGGTGAACACCGGGGAGCTGTTTTTT.

The chain couples TRBV11-2 to TRBJ2-7, with TRBD2 as a possible D gene (6 bases). The V gene's germline CDR1 is SGHAT and CDR2 FQNNGV. Deletions cut 1 base from V and 3 bases from J, with 13 bases between. The CDR3 sequence is 15 residues long. The CDR3 DNA sequence: TGTGCCAGCAGCTTAGTTGGGACTCCATACTACGAGCAGTACTTC. This gives the protein CASSLVGTPYYEQYF.

The chain combines TRBV7-2 with TRBJ2-7, with D perhaps matching TRBD2 (6 bases). The CDR3 has 12 amino acids. Germline V gives CDR1 SGHTA, CDR2 FQGNSA. V lost 5 bases and J lost 7, with 12 bases in between. DNA of the CDR3: TGTGCCAGCAGCCTCAATGGGGGGGAGCAGTACTTC. It is translated as CASSLNGGEQYF. Together with reference TRBV7-2 and TRBJ2-7, the CDR3 gives the full variable domain: GAGVSQSPSNKVTEKGKDVELRCDPISGHTALYWYRQSLGQGLEFLIYFQGNSAPDKSGLPSDRFSAERTGGSVSTLTIQRTQQEDSAVYLCASSLNGGEQYFGPGTRLTVT.